These 22 T cell receptor beta chains share one sample of origin, sequenced in a study of blood T cell dynamics during melanoma immunotherapy. As for time point: week 3, after first cycle of checkpoint inhibitor. Generated by immunoSEQ multiplex PCR, the TCRdb table keeps only in-frame clones and is missing some. The sample includes about 12,000 clones, about 90% seen only once; the top ten take around 0.18%. Sequencing used effector memory CD8+ T cells from blood, obtained from a patient treated with checkpoint blockade. The receptors derive from a human donor with melanoma.

The chain couples TRBV19 to TRBJ2-1, with a possible D match to TRBD1 (6 bases). The V gene's germline CDR1 is LNHDA and CDR2 SQIVND (reference sequence). This CDR3 comprises 15 residues. The V and J ends lost 3 bases and 9 bases respectively, with 18 bases between them. CDR3 in DNA: TGTGCCAGTAGTATTAATTCTCATCTAGGGGGTGAGCAGTTCTTC. Protein sequence: CASSINSHLGGEQFF.

The gene calls are TRBV27 and TRBJ2-7; D uncertain. The V and J ends lost 6 bases and 8 bases respectively, with 20 bases between them. The CDR3 has 14 residues. Germline CDR1 is MNHEY and CDR2 is SMNVEV (reference sequence). In nucleotides, the CDR3 is TGTGCCAGCAGCTCCCCGTCCCTAGGGTTGAAGCAGTACTTC. It yields the protein CASSSPSLGLKQYF.

The chain recombines TRBV27 with TRBJ2-7; D uncertain. V was cut by 4 bases and J by 3 bases, with 10 bases left in between. The CDR3 consists of 13 residues. CDR1 and CDR2 (germline): MNHEY, SMNVEV (reference sequence). The CDR3 reads CASSYGRYYEQYF. CDR3 DNA: TGTGCCAGCAGTTATGGACGGTACTACGAGCAGTACTTC.

The V and J genes are TRBV5-6 and TRBJ1-1; tentatively, D is TRBD1 (6 bases). The CDR3 is 14 amino acids. The germline gives CDR1 SGHDT, CDR2 YYEEEE. V was cut by 4 bases and J by 10 bases, with 20 bases left in between. The CDR3 sequence: CASSLEGGAPRAFF. The DNA of the CDR3 is TGTGCCAGCAGCCTGGAGGGGGGAGCCCCTAGAGCTTTCTTT.

This clone was detected only a few times. The rearrangement links TRBV27 to TRBJ2-2; D call uncertain. CDR3 length: 15 amino acids. The ends were cut back, 5 bases at V and 3 bases at J, with 13 bases in the middle. In germline, CDR1 is MNHEY, CDR2 SMNVEV (reference sequence). The chain's CDR3 is CASSKWAPDTGELFF. For the CDR3, the DNA is TGTGCCAGCAGTAAATGGGCACCCGACACCGGGGAGCTGTTTTTT.

This chain connects TRBV19 to TRBJ1-6; D gene unclear. The CDR3 totals 13 residues. V lost 9 bases, J lost 7 bases, and 13 bases lay in between. CDR1 is LNHDA, CDR2 SQIVND, per germline (reference sequence). The CDR3: CARRRFQNSPLHF. CDR3 DNA: TGTGCCAGGCGACGGTTCCAGAATTCACCCCTCCACTTT.

The chain uses TRBV6-4 and TRBJ1-2, with D unclear. The CDR3 is 13 residues long. Trimming stripped 2 bases from V and 4 bases from J, with 8 bases between. Germline assignment: CDR1 MRHNA and CDR2 SNTAGT. CDR3 DNA sequence: TGTGCCAGCAGTGACGACGGAACCTATGGCTACACCTTC. Its protein product is CASSDDGTYGYTF.

This chain connects TRBV7-8 to TRBJ2-7, with D hard to call. Germline loops: CDR1 SGHVS, CDR2 FQNEAQ. Trimming stripped 3 bases from V and 2 bases from J, with 14 bases between. There are 15 residues in the CDR3. DNA for the CDR3: TGTGCCAGCAGCTTGGGGTGGGGAATTACCTACGAGCAGTACTTC. It translates to CASSLGWGITYEQYF.

This chain connects TRBV4-1 to TRBJ2-5, with 11 bases aligning to TRBD1. With 4 bases clipped from V and 6 bases from J, the junction kept 13 bases outside the gene matches. Germline V gene sequence: CDR1 MGHRA, CDR2 YSYEKL. The CDR3 consists of 17 residues. CDR3 sequence: CASSPEAGQGVWKTQYF. CDR3 sequence (DNA): TGCGCCAGCAGCCCGGAAGCGGGACAGGGGGTATGGAAGACCCAGTACTTC.

This clone was seen only once. The rearrangement links TRBV19 to TRBJ2-1, with D maybe TRBD1 (5 bases). The V and J ends lost 0 bases and 2 bases respectively, with 8 bases between them. The germline CDR1 and CDR2 sequences are LNHDA and SQIVND (reference sequence). The CDR3 extends over 15 amino acids. The CDR3 sequence is CASSIDDSTYNEQFF. CDR3 in DNA: TGTGCCAGTAGTATAGACGACAGTACCTACAATGAGCAGTTCTTC.

The chain employs TRBV6-5 and TRBJ1-2, with 7 positions matching TRBD1. With V trimmed by 5 bases and J by 4 bases, 4 bases remained unmatched. CDR1 and CDR2 (germline): MNHEY, SVGAGI. This CDR3 is built from 13 residues. The CDR3 reads CASSLDRLYGYTF. CDR3 coding DNA: TGTGCCAGCAGTCTGGACAGGCTCTATGGCTACACCTTC.

The rearrangement links TRBV10-3 to TRBJ2-7; 7 bases align to TRBD2. Germline CDR1 is ENHRY and CDR2 is SYGVKD. The CDR3 sequence is 14 residues long. V gave up 5 bases and J gave up 2 bases; unmatched junction bases: 6. As DNA, the CDR3 is TGTGCCATCAGTATAACTAGCGAGGCCTACGAGCAGTACTTC. Translated, it gives CAISITSEAYEQYF.

The V gene is TRBV6-5, the J gene TRBJ2-7; tentative D call: TRBD1 (5 bases). The germline V gene encodes CDR1 MNHEY and CDR2 SVGAGI. V lost 6 bases, J lost 4 bases, and 13 bases lay in between. The CDR3 covers 13 residues. The CDR3 spells CASSPGSGYEQYF. CDR3 DNA: TGTGCCAGCAGCCCAGGTTCAGGGTACGAGCAGTACTTC.

The chain is built from TRBV19 and TRBJ2-1; TRBD2 might be the D (7 bases). From germline, CDR1 is LNHDA and CDR2 SQIVND (reference sequence). The CDR3 loop spans 15 amino acids. Trimming took 5 bases from V and 3 from J, leaving 14 bases between them. CDR3 residues: CASSLGGAIYNEQFF. As DNA, the CDR3 is TGTGCCAGTAGTCTGGGGGGGGCGATCTACAATGAGCAGTTCTTC.

V is TRBV7-9 and J is TRBJ2-2; 9 positions agree with TRBD1. This CDR3 is built from 14 residues. Looked up from germline, CDR1 is SEHNR and CDR2 is FQNEAQ (reference sequence). The V gene end was trimmed by 5 bases and the J gene end by 8 bases; junction bases not matched to a gene: 6. CDR3 protein: CASSMGQGPGELFF. The CDR3 DNA follows: TGTGCCAGCAGCATGGGACAGGGCCCAGGGGAGCTGTTTTTT.

The chain is built from TRBV5-1 and TRBJ1-1; D gene ambiguous. Trimming took 5 bases from V and 0 from J, leaving 5 bases between them. The germline V gene encodes CDR1 SGHRS and CDR2 YFSETQ. CDR3 length equals 12 residues. CDR3: CASRDMNTEAFF. DNA for the CDR3: TGCGCCAGCAGAGATATGAACACTGAAGCTTTCTTT.

The CDR3 bases are TGCGCCAGCAGCCCTCTAGGACAGGCGATCTCCTACGAGCAGTACTTC. This translates into CASSPLGQAISYEQYF. The chain uses TRBV5-1 and TRBJ2-7; TRBD1 matches 7 bases. CDR3 length equals 16 residues. The ends lost 4 bases at V and 0 bases at J; junction bases unmatched: 10. From germline, CDR1 is SGHRS and CDR2 YFSETQ.

The rearrangement joins TRBV29-1 to TRBJ1-1; D unclear. Germline V gives CDR1 SQVTM, CDR2 ANQGSEA. The CDR3 runs to 13 residues. V was pared by 2 bases and J by 2 bases, with 9 bases between. CDR3 sequence: CSVEQPSNTEAFF. The DNA of the CDR3 is TGCAGCGTTGAACAGCCAAGTAACACTGAAGCTTTCTTT.

The chain uses TRBV7-8 and TRBJ2-7; D is possibly TRBD2 (5 bases). The CDR3 has 14 residues. Germline-derived CDR1 and CDR2 are SGHVS and FQNEAQ. Trimming pared 0 bases from V and 2 bases from J, leaving 8 bases between. CDR3 sequence reads: CASSLAGATYEQYF. As DNA, the CDR3 is TGTGCCAGCAGCTTAGCGGGAGCGACCTACGAGCAGTACTTC.

V gene TRBV5-6 combines with J gene TRBJ1-1; 8 nucleotides align to TRBD1. Trimming removed 4 bases from V and 5 bases from J; junction bases left unmatched: 16. In germline, CDR1 is SGHDT, CDR2 YYEEEE. The CDR3 has 17 residues. The CDR3 DNA follows: TGTGCCAGCAGCCTGGCTGGGATCGGACAGGGTGATACTGAAGCTTTCTTT. Amino acids: CASSLAGIGQGDTEAFF.

The chain carries TRBV10-1 and TRBJ2-2; TRBD2 agrees at 8 bases. Germline assignment: CDR1 WNHNN and CDR2 SYGVQD (reference sequence). Trimming at V came to 2 bases and at J to 0 bases, leaving 2 bases not matched to a gene. This CDR3 has 16 residues. CDR3 protein: CASSEKLAANTGELFF. The CDR3 DNA reads TGCGCCAGCAGTGAGAAACTAGCGGCGAACACCGGGGAGCTGTTTTTT.

CDR3 in amino acids: CASTGMNTEAFF. CDR3 bases: TGTGCCAGCACCGGTATGAACACTGAAGCTTTCTTT. The rearrangement links TRBV27 to TRBJ1-1; D ambiguous. The CDR3 length is 12 residues. Germline assignment: CDR1 MNHEY and CDR2 SMNVEV (reference sequence). Trimming left V 7 bases short and J 0 bases short, with 6 bases between.